The entry below describes one TCR beta chain. Its cognate antigen is unknown. This entry belongs to a study of cytomegalovirus exposure and HLA in healthy donors. Whole-study results and caveats: Reports credit the classifier with highly specific, highly sensitive diagnosis of cytomegalovirus status. HLA restriction was apparent for most CMV-associated TCR beta chains in a later analysis. Researchers reportedly found TCR beta sequences accurately predicted most subjects' HLA-A and HLA-B alleles. Exclusion as indistinguishable affected some V segments, including TRBV6-2 and TRBV6-3.

From germline, CDR1 is SGHTA and CDR2 FQGNSA. Trimming at V came to 2 bases and at J to 4 bases, leaving 12 bases not matched to a gene. The CDR3 is 18 amino acids. This PCR relied on a set of 60 Vbeta primers and 13 Jbeta primers. Some clones are missing from TCRdb's copy, which holds only in-frame ones; the method was immunoSEQ multiplex PCR. This sample contains tens of thousands of clones. V is TRBV7-2 and J is TRBJ2-1; 9 bases line up with TRBD2. This clonotype was obtained from a female donor in good health and CMV-seropositive. Sequenced input: PBMCs. The CDR3 nucleotides are TGTGCCAGCAGCTTAAACCCTGCCCTAGCGGGGCGATACAATGAGCAGTTCTTC. This encodes CASSLNPALAGRYNEQFF.